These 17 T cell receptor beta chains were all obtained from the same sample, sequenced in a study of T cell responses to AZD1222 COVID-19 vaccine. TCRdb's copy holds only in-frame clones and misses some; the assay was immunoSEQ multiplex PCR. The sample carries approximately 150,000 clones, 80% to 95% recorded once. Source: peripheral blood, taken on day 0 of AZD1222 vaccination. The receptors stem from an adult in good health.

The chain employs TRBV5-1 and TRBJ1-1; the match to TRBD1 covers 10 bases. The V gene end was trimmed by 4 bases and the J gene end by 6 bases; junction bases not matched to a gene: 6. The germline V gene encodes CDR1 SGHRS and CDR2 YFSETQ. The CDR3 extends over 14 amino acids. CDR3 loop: CASSPDRGRAEAFF. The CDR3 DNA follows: TGCGCCAGCAGCCCAGACAGGGGGCGGGCTGAAGCTTTCTTT.

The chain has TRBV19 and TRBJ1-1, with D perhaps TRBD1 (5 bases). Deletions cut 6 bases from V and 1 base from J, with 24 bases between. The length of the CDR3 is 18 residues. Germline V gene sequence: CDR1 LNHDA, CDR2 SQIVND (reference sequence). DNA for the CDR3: TGTGCCAGTAGGACCCCCTGGGACGGAGCACTCTCGAACACTGAAGCTTTCTTT. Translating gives CASRTPWDGALSNTEAFF.

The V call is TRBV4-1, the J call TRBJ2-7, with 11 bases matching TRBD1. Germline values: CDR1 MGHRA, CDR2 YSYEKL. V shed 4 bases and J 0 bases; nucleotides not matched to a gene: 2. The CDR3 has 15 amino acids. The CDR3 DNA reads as TGCGCCAGCAGCCGGGGACAGGGGGACTCCTACGAGCAGTACTTC. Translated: CASSRGQGDSYEQYF.

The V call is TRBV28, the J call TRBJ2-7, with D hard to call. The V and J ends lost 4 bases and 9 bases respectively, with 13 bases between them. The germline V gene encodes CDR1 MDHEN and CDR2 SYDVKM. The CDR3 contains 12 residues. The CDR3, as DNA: TGTGCCAGCAGTTCCCCCTATACCGGGCAGTACTTC. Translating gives CASSSPYTGQYF.

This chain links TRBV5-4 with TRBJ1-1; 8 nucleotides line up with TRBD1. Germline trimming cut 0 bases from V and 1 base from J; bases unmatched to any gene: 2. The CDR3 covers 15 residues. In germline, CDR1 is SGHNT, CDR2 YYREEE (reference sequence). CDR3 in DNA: TGTGCCAGCAGCTTGGGGGACAGGAGGAACACTGAAGCTTTCTTT. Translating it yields CASSLGDRRNTEAFF.

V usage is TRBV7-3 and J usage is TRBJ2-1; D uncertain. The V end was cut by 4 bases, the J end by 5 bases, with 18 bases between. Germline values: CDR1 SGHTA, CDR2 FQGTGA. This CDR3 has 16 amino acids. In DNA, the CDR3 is TGTGCCAGCAGCTCCCTATCCCCGGAATCCGACAATGAGCAGTTCTTC. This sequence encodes CASSSLSPESDNEQFF.

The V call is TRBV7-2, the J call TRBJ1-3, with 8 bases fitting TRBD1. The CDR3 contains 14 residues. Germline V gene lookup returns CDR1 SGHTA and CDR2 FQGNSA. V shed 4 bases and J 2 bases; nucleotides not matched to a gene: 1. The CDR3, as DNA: TGTGCCAGCAGCTCACAGGGGGCTGGAAACACCATATATTTT. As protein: CASSSQGAGNTIYF.

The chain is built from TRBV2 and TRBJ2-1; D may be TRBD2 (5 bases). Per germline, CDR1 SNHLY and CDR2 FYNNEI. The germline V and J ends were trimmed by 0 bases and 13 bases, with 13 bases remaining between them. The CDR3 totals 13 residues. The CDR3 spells CASSEAAGPSQFF. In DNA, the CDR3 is TGTGCCAGCAGTGAAGCCGCCGGGCCTAGCCAGTTCTTC.

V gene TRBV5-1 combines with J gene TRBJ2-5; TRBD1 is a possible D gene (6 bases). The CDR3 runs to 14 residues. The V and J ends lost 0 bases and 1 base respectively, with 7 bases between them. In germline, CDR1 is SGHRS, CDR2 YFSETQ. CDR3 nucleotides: TGCGCCAGCAGCTTGGGGACAGTCCAAGAGACCCAGTACTTC. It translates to CASSLGTVQETQYF.

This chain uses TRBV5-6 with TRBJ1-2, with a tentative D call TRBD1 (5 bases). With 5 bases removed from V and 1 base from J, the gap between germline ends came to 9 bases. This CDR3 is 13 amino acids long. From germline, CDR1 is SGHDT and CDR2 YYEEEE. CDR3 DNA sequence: TGTGCCAGCAGGACGACAGATAACTATGGCTACACCTTC. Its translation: CASRTTDNYGYTF.

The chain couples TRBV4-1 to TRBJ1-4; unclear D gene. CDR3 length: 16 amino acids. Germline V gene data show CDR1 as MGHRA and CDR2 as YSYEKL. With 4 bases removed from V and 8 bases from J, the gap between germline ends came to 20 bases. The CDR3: CASSLSSAKVGEKLFF. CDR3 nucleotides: TGCGCCAGCAGCCTGAGTTCTGCAAAGGTGGGCGAAAAACTGTTTTTT.

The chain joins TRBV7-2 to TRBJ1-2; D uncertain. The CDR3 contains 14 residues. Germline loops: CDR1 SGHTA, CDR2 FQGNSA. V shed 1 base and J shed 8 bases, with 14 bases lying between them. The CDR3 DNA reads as TGTGCCAGCAGCTTAGGCTCAGACCTGGGAGGCTACACCTTC. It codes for CASSLGSDLGGYTF.

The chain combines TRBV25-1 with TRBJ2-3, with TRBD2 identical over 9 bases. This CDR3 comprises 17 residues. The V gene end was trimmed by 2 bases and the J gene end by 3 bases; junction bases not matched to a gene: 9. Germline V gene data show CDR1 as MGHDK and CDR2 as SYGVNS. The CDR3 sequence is CASSEAGGRGATDTQYF. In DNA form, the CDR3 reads TGTGCCAGCAGTGAAGCGGGGGGGCGAGGTGCGACAGATACGCAGTATTTT.

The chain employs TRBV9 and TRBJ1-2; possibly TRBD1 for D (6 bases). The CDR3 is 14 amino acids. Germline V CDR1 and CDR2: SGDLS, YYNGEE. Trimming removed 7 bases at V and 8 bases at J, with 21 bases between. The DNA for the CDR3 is TGTGCCAGCGCTAGGGGGACCGCGATCGGGGGCTACACCTTC. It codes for CASARGTAIGGYTF.

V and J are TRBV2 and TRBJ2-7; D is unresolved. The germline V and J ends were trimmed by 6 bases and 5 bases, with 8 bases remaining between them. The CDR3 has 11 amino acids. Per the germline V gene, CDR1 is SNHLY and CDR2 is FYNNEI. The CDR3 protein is CASRVAHEQYF. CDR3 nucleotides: TGTGCCAGCAGAGTGGCTCACGAGCAGTACTTC.

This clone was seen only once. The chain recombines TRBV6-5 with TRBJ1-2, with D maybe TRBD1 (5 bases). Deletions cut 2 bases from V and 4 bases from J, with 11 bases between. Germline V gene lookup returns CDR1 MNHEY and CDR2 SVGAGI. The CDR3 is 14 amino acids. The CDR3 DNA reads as TGTGCCAGCAGTTACCGGGGCCGAGGCTATGGCTACACCTTC. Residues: CASSYRGRGYGYTF.

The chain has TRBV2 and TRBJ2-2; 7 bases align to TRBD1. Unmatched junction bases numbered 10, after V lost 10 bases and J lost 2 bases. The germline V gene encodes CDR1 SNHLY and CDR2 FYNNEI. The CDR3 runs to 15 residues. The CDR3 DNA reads TGTGCCATCCTGGCACAGGGGCGTAACACCGGGGAGCTGTTTTTT. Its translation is CAILAQGRNTGELFF.